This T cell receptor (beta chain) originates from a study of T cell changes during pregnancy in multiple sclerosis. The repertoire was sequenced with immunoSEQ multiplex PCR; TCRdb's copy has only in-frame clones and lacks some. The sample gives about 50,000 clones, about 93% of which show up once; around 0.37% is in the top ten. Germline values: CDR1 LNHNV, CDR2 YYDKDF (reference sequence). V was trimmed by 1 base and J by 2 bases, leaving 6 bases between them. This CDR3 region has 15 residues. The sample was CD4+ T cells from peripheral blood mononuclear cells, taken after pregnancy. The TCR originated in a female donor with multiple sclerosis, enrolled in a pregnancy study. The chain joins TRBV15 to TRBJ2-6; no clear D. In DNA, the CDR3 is TGTGCCACCAGCAGAGCTCAGACTGGGGCCAACGTCCTGACTTTC. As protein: CATSRAQTGANVLTF. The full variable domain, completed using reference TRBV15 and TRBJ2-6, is DAMVIQNPRYQVTQFGKPVTLSCSQTLNHNVMYWYQQKSSQAPKLLFHYYDKDFNNEADTPDNFQSRRPNTSFCFLDIRSPGLGDTAMYLCATSRAQTGANVLTFGAGSRLTVL.